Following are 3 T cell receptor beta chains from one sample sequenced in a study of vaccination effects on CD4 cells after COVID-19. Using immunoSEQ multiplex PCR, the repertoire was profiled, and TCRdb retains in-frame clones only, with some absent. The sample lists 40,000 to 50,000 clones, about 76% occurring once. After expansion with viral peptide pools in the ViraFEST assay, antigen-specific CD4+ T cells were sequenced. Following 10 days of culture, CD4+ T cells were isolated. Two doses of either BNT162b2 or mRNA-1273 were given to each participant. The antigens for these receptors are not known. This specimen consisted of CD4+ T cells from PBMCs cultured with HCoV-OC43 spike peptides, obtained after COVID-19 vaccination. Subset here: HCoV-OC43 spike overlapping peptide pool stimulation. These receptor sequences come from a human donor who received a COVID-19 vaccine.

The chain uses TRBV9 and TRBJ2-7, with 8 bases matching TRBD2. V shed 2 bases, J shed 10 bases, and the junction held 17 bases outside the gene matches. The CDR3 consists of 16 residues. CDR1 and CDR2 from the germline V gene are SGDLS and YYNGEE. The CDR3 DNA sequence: TGTGCCAGCAGCGTCAGCGGTCAAACCGGGACTAGTAATCAGTACTTC. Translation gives CASSVSGQTGTSNQYF.

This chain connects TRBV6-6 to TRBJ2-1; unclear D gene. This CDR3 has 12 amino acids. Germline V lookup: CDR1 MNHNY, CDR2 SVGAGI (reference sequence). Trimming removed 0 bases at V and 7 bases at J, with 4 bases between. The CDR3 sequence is CASSYSRNEQFF. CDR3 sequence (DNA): TGTGCCAGCAGTTACTCGAGAAATGAGCAGTTCTTC.

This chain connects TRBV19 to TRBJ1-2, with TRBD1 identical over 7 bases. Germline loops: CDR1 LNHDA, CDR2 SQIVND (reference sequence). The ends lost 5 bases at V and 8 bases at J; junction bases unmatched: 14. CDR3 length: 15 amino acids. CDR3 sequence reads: CASSARPGQSYGYTF. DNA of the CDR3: TGTGCCAGTAGTGCTCGCCCGGGACAGTCGTACGGCTACACCTTC.